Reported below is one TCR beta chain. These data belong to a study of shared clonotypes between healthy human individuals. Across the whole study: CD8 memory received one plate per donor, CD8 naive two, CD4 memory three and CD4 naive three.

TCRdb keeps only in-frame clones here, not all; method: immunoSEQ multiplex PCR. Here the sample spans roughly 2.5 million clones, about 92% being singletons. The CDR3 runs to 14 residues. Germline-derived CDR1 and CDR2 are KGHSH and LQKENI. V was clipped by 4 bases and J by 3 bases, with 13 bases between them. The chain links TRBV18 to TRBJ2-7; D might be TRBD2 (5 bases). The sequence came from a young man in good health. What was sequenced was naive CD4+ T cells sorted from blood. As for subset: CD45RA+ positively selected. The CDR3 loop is CASSHGVDNYEQYF. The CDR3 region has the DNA TGTGCCAGCTCACACGGGGTAGACAACTACGAGCAGTACTTC.